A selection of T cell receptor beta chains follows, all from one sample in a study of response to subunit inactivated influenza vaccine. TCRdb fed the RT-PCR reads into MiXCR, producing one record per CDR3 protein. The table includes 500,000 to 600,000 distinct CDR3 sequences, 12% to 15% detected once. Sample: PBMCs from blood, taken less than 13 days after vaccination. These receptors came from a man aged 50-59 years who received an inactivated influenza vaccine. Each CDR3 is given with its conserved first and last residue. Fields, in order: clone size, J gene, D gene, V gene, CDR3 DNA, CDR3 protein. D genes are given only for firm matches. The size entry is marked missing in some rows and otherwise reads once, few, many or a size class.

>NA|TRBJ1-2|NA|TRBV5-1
TGCGCCAGCAGACGAACAGGGAACACCGCCTATGGCTACACCTTC
CASRRTGNTAYGYTF
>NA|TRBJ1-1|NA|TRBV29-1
TGCAGCGCCTTCGTTGGCCTGGGGGACCGGTACACTGAAGCTTTCTTT
CSAFVGLGDRYTEAFF
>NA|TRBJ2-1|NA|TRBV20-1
TGCAGTGCTAGCCATGGGTACAATGAGCAGTTCTTC
CSASHGYNEQFF
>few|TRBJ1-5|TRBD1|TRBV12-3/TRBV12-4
TGTGCCAGCAGGAGACAGGGAAATCAGCCCCAGCATTTT
CASRRQGNQPQHF
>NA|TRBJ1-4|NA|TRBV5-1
TGCGCCAGCAGCATGTCGCGGAATGAAAAACTGTTTTTT
CASSMSRNEKLFF
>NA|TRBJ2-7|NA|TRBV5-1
TGCGCCAGCAGCTTGGGGTACTCCTCGAGCTCCTACGAGCAGTACTTC
CASSLGYSSSSYEQYF
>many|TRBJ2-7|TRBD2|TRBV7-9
TGTGCCAGCAGCATGCTGGGACTAGTGGAGCAGTACTTC
CASSMLGLVEQYF
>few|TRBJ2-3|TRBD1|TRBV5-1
TGCGCCAGCAGATTGGACAGGGCTAGGACAGATACGCAGTATTTT
CASRLDRARTDTQYF
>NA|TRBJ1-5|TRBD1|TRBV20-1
TGCAGTGCTGGACAGGGCTTTCAGCCCCAGCATTTT
CSAGQGFQPQHF
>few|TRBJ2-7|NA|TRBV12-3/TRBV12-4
TGTGCCAGCAGTTTTATCCGGTACGAGCAGTATTTC
CASSFIRYEQYF
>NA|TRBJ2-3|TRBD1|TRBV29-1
TGCAGCGTTGTTTGGGGACAGGCAAGGGATACGCAGTATTTT
CSVVWGQARDTQYF
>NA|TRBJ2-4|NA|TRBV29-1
TGCAGCGTTGAAGAGCCCACTCTAGTCGGCAAAAACATTCAGTACTTC
CSVEEPTLVGKNIQYF
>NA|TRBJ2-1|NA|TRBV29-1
TGCAGCGTTGTCTGGACAGCCCTTGGTTCTGAGCAGTTCTTC
CSVVWTALGSEQFF
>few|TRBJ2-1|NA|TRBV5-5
TGTGCCAGCAGCTTGGCCCCGTTTCAAGGGGCCTACAATGAGCAGTTCTTC
CASSLAPFQGAYNEQFF
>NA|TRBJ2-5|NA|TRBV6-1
TGTGCCAGCAGTGGTATTGCGGGTCAAGAGACCCAGTACTTC
CASSGIAGQETQYF
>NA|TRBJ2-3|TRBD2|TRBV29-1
TGCAGCGTCTTTAGCGGGGGTCTCCTATCCACAGATACGCAGTATTTT
CSVFSGGLLSTDTQYF
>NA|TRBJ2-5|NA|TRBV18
TGTGCCAGCTCGCTCTGGACAGCCCAAGAGACCCAGTACTTC
CASSLWTAQETQYF
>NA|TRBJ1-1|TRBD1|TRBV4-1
TGCGCCAGCACCAAGCAGGGGGGTCCTGAAGCTTTCTTT
CASTKQGGPEAFF
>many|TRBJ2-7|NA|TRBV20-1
TGCAGTGCTAGCCGCGGCCGGGACCGCAGCTACGAGCAGTACTTC
CSASRGRDRSYEQYF
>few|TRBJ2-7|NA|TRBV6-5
TGTGCCAGCAGTTACCCTGGAGGAAGCGAGCAGTACTTC
CASSYPGGSEQYF
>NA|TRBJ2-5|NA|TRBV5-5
TGTGCCAGCAGCTCTACGTCCCGTCTGGAGACCCAGTACTTC
CASSSTSRLETQYF
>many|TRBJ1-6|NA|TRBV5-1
TGCGCCAGCAGCTCAGACCGGGATTTCCTCCACTTT
CASSSDRDFLHF
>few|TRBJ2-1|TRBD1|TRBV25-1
TGTGCCAGCAGCACTACCCTGGGACAGGGTAACAATGAGCAGTTCTTC
CASSTTLGQGNNEQFF
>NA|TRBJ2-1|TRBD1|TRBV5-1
TGCGCCAGCAGCACCCGGCAGGGGGCCTACAATGAGCAGTTCTTC
CASSTRQGAYNEQFF
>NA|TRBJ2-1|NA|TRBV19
TGTGCCAGTAGTGCCTTTCTACCAGCCCCCCATGAGCAGTTCTTC
CASSAFLPAPHEQFF
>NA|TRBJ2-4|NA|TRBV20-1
TGCAGTGCTCAGATAGGACTAGCCAAAAACATTCAGTACTTC
CSAQIGLAKNIQYF
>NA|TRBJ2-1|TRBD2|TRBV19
TGTGCCAGTAGTACCTTGGGACTAGCGGGTTACAATGAGCAGTTCTTC
CASSTLGLAGYNEQFF